Listed below are T cell receptor beta chains from one sample, sequenced in a study of shared clonotypes between healthy human individuals. Clones were sequenced by immunoSEQ multiplex PCR, and TCRdb holds only the in-frame ones, with some missing. Of about 2.4 million clones listed, over 85% are singletons. The specimen was naive CD4+ T cells sorted from blood. The origin of the receptors is a man younger than 30 in good health. Each CDR3 is given with its conserved first and last residue. A D gene is named only where the DNA matches it firmly. Clone size is shown for a subset of rows, as once, few, many or a class of expanded clone.

NA	TRBJ2-7	TRBV5-1	NA	TGCGCCAGCAGCTTGGAGGGGAACAGGGCCCACGAGCAGTACTTC	CASSLEGNRAHEQYF
NA	TRBJ2-6	TRBV6-4	TRBD1	TGTGCCAACTGGACAGGGACCAACGTCCTGACTTTC	CANWTGTNVLTF
NA	TRBJ1-2	TRBV19	NA	TGTGCCACCAGGCCGCGGGGGCAAAACTATGGCTACACCTTC	CATRPRGQNYGYTF
NA	TRBJ1-5	TRBV5-1	NA	TGCGCCAGCAGCTTGGGGGAGACGGATCAGCCCCAGCATTTT	CASSLGETDQPQHF
NA	TRBJ2-2	TRBV11-2	TRBD1	TGTGCCAGCAGCCCCTGGACAGGGTGGAACACCGGGGAGCTGTTTTTT	CASSPWTGWNTGELFF
NA	TRBJ2-3	TRBV18	NA	TGTGCCAGCTCAAGCGACCTCGGTACGCAGTATTTT	CASSSDLGTQYF
few	TRBJ1-1	TRBV6-5	NA	TGTGCCAGCAGAAGAGGGGACACTGAAGCTTTCTTT	CASRRGDTEAFF
NA	TRBJ2-1	TRBV13	TRBD2	TGTGCCAGCAGCGGAAGGACTAGCGGGGGCGATGAGCAGTTCTTC	CASSGRTSGGDEQFF
NA	TRBJ2-5	TRBV5-1	NA	TGCGCCAGCAGCTTGGGGGGTTTGACGGAGACCCAGTACTTC	CASSLGGLTETQYF
NA	TRBJ2-7	TRBV2	NA	TGTGCCAGCAGCGCGGGACAGCCCTACGAGCAGTACTTC	CASSAGQPYEQYF
NA	TRBJ2-1	TRBV7-3	TRBD1	TGTGCCAGCAGCTTAAATGAGGCAGGGGGCGTGGGTTGGAATGAGCAGTTCTTC	CASSLNEAGGVGWNEQFF
NA	TRBJ2-1	TRBV2	TRBD2	TGTGCCAGCAGTGACAGGGAGGGAGGTGAGCAGTTCTTC	CASSDREGGEQFF
once	TRBJ2-7	TRBV7-2	NA	TGTGCCAGCAGCTTAGCGGTGGCTGCCTACGAGCAGTACTTC	CASSLAVAAYEQYF